This T cell receptor (beta chain) was retrieved from a study of blood T cell repertoires in COVID-19. Authors' processing steps: By means of reference gene primer amplification, nucleated cell counts were estimated. The repertoire was sequenced with immunoSEQ multiplex PCR; TCRdb's copy has only in-frame clones and lacks some. The DNA was the basis for D and trimming; V, J and clone size are from that table. The repertoire holds some 69,000 clones, with about 82% as singletons. The germline V gene encodes CDR1 LGHDT and CDR2 YNNKEL (reference sequence). The V end was cut by 0 bases, the J end by 7 bases, with 10 bases between. The CDR3 covers 15 residues.

The TCR sequence derives from a woman aged 60 to 75 with acute or convalescent COVID-19. The chain links TRBV3-1 (or the pseudogene TRBV3-2) to TRBJ1-6; D ambiguous. Input material: peripheral blood. The CDR3 reads CASSQDPGGNSPLHF. CDR3 sequence (DNA): TGTGCCAGCAGCCAAGATCCGGGAGGGAATTCACCCCTCCACTTT.